This record looks at one T cell receptor (beta chain) sequence and its context. Its antigen is unidentified. The source of the sample is a study of T-cell memory formation after mild COVID-19. Study-level findings and limits: Clones that shrank (day 15 to 85) were balanced CD4/CD8, whereas later expanders leaned CD4+.

The V gene's germline CDR1 is SGHTA and CDR2 FQGNSA. The V end lost 1 base, the J end lost 7 bases, and 11 bases lay between the germline ends. This CDR3 has 14 residues. From the 5' RACE reads, TCRdb called clonotypes with MiXCR, one entry per CDR3 protein. The sample carries around 200,000 distinct CDR3 sequences, around a sixth recorded once. This sequence was found in a young man who had mild COVID-19 (a few samples of this study predate the infection). Cell type and time point are not known. Sequenced sample: PBMCs or a T cell subset sorted from them (not recorded which). This rearrangement joins TRBV7-2 to TRBJ1-5; perhaps TRBD1 as D (5 bases). The CDR3 DNA sequence: TGTGCCAGCAGCTTAGAGCCTGAGGGGCAGCCCCAGCATTTT. Translated, it gives CASSLEPEGQPQHF.